Each of the 18 T cell receptor beta chains below was sequenced from the same sample in a study of T cell repertoires in cytomegalovirus infection (dated by TCRdb to between 2019 and 2020). The sequencing machine was an Illumina HiSeq 1500. TCRdb reanalyzed the raw reads on its own, using fastp at Q25 for trimming and MiXCR for clone calling, and kept in-frame beta chains. Each CDR3 protein appears once, grouped with its most common genes and DNA. Recorded for this sample are hundreds of thousands of distinct CDR3 sequences; 25% to 30% of them occurred a single time. Together, the top ten hold 20% of the sample. No cognate antigen is known for these TCRs. The sample's treatment or condition label, in plain terms: in vitro stimulation with specific CMV peptide epitopes to enrich CMV-specific T cells. The specimen was cultured PBMCs, collected from culture after CMV antigen stimulation. Receptors were obtained from a human donor in good health (CMV status not recorded). Some clones in this sample may be carry-over from other donors' samples.

This clonotype was counted between two and nine times. This chain uses TRBV6-5 with TRBJ1-1, with D possibly matching TRBD1 (6 bases). V dropped 2 bases and J dropped 1 base, with 14 bases sitting between them. Per germline, CDR1 MNHEY and CDR2 SVGAGI. This CDR3 comprises 16 residues. CDR3 residues: CASSYLRSRGNTEAFF. The DNA of the CDR3 is TGTGCCAGCAGTTACCTACGGTCCAGGGGGAACACTGAAGCTTTCTTT.

V usage is TRBV12-3 or TRBV12-4 and J usage is TRBJ1-1; D is unclear. The CDR3 has 15 residues. V lost 6 bases and J 4 bases, leaving 18 bases between the germline ends. CDR3 loop: CASRSNYGVATEAFF. The CDR3, as DNA: TGTGCCAGCAGGTCTAACTATGGGGTTGCCACTGAAGCTTTCTTT.

The V and J genes are TRBV7-6 and TRBJ2-3; D may be TRBD1 (5 bases). Trimming removed 3 bases from V and 2 bases from J, with 9 bases in between. The V gene's germline CDR1 is SGHVS and CDR2 FNYEAQ. The CDR3 length is 14 residues. This chain's CDR3 is CASSLLGVTDTQYF. Written as DNA, the CDR3 is TGTGCCAGCAGCTTGTTAGGGGTCACAGATACGCAGTATTTT.

V and J are TRBV7-3 and TRBJ1-4; D unclear. Germline V CDR1 and CDR2: SGHTA, FQGTGA. The CDR3 is 13 residues long. Trimming shortened V by 0 bases and J by 16 bases, and 15 bases separated the two germline ends. The CDR3 DNA reads TGTGCCAGCAGCTTAACGGTTCGGGATAAGCCGTTTTTT. This encodes CASSLTVRDKPFF. Combining the CDR3 with reference TRBV7-3 and TRBJ1-4 gives the whole variable domain GAGVSQTPSNKVTEKGKYVELRCDPISGHTALYWYRQSLGQGPEFLIYFQGTGAADDSGLPNDRFFAVRPEGSVSTLKIQRTERGDSAVYLCASSLTVRDKPFFGSGTQLSVL.

The table lists this clonotype with many counts. This chain joins TRBV25-1 and TRBJ1-5; D gene uncertain. CDR3 length: 13 amino acids. Trimming removed 4 bases from V and 11 bases from J, with 15 bases in between. Germline CDR1 reads MGHDK; CDR2 reads SYGVNS. DNA for the CDR3: TGTGCCAGCAGTGCGGACGGCGGATCCGCCCAGCATTTT. Amino acid sequence: CASSADGGSAQHF.

The chain links TRBV24-1 to TRBJ2-3, with 8 positions matching TRBD2. V dropped 5 bases and J dropped 3; count of bases not matched to a gene: 21. Looked up from germline, CDR1 is KGHDR and CDR2 is SFDVKD. CDR3 length: 20 residues. CDR3 sequence reads: CATSAPIGGRPPAGTDTQYF. DNA for the CDR3: TGTGCCACCAGTGCCCCTATAGGCGGGAGGCCCCCCGCGGGAACAGATACGCAGTATTTT.

For the CDR3, the DNA is TGTGCCAGCAGTTTTGGGGCAGTTGAAGCTTTCTTT. Its translation: CASSFGAVEAFF. This sequence joins TRBV28 and TRBJ1-1, with a weak D call TRBD1 (5 bases). Germline V lookup: CDR1 MDHEN, CDR2 SYDVKM. V was cut by 3 bases and J by 7 bases, with 9 bases left in between. The CDR3 covers 12 residues.

Only a few counts were recorded for this clonotype. In nucleotides, the CDR3 is TGTGCCAGCAGTTTAGCGGAGGCGGGAGGGCAGTTCTTC. It codes for CASSLAEAGGQFF. The chain employs TRBV12-3 or TRBV12-4 and TRBJ2-1, with TRBD2 identical over 8 bases. Trimming at V came to 0 bases and at J to 12 bases, leaving 4 bases not matched to a gene. CDR3 length: 13 residues.

CDR3: CASSYGQANTEAFF. CDR3 bases: TGCGCCAGCAGCTACGGACAGGCAAACACTGAAGCTTTCTTT. The V and J genes are TRBV5-1 and TRBJ1-1; TRBD1 aligns across 7 bases. CDR3 length: 14 amino acids. The germline CDR1 and CDR2 sequences are SGHRS and YFSETQ. V shed 3 bases, J shed 2 bases, and the junction held 4 bases outside the gene matches.

This sequence joins TRBV11-2 and TRBJ2-2, with D uncertain. Trimming stripped 2 bases from V and 6 bases from J, with 13 bases between. There are 15 residues in the CDR3. Germline V gene lookup returns CDR1 SGHAT and CDR2 FQNNGV. For the CDR3, the DNA is TGTGCCAGCAGCTTAACTTCCCCACCGTCCGGGGAGCTGTTTTTT. Amino acids: CASSLTSPPSGELFF. The variable domain in full, completed from reference TRBV11-2 and TRBJ2-2, reads EAGVAQSPRYKIIEKRQSVAFWCNPISGHATLYWYQQILGQGPKLLIQFQNNGVVDDSQLPKDRFSAERLKGVDSTLKIQPAKLEDSAVYLCASSLTSPPSGELFFGEGSRLTVL.

The chain employs TRBV10-3 and TRBJ1-1; TRBD1 aligns across 11 bases. This CDR3 comprises 14 residues. The trim removed 8 bases at V and 5 bases at J, leaving 7 bases unmatched. Germline V gene data show CDR1 as ENHRY and CDR2 as SYGVKD. CDR3 sequence: CAIAGTGGETEAFF. DNA for the CDR3: TGTGCCATCGCCGGGACAGGGGGTGAGACTGAAGCTTTCTTT.

CDR3 DNA sequence: TGTGCCAGCAGCCGGGACGAATACACAGATACGCAGTATTTT. Translated, it gives CASSRDEYTDTQYF. This sequence joins TRBV6-1 and TRBJ2-3; D may be TRBD1 or TRBD2 (5 bases each). The CDR3 totals 14 residues. V lost 6 bases and J 2 bases, leaving 12 bases between the germline ends. Germline V lookup: CDR1 MNHNS, CDR2 SASEGT.

This clonotype came up a few times. This rearrangement joins TRBV7-2 to TRBJ1-4; 7 bases map to TRBD1. The junction had 7 bases not matched to a gene; V was cut back by 6 bases and J by 0 bases. Germline V lookup: CDR1 SGHTA, CDR2 FQGNSA. The CDR3 consists of 16 residues. CDR3 nucleotide sequence: TGTGCCAGCAGACCGGGACAGTCGGCAACTAATGAAAAACTGTTTTTT. It codes for CASRPGQSATNEKLFF.

This clonotype has only a few counts. The chain has TRBV11-2 and TRBJ1-1, with D unresolved. Germline lookup yields CDR1 SGHAT and CDR2 FQNNGV. The CDR3 extends over 13 amino acids. V gave up 4 bases and J gave up 10 bases, with 16 bases separating them. Here the CDR3 reads CASSYPGQTPAFF. Here the CDR3 DNA reads TGTGCCAGCAGCTACCCGGGCCAAACCCCAGCTTTCTTT.

This clonotype has ten or more counts. This chain connects TRBV7-9 to TRBJ1-2, with TRBD1 matching over 9 bases. Germline CDR1 reads SEHNR; CDR2 reads FQNEAQ (reference sequence). Unmatched junction bases numbered 5, after V lost 1 base and J lost 8 bases. The CDR3 spans 14 residues. The chain's CDR3 is CASSLGRTGEGYTF. As DNA, the CDR3 is TGTGCCAGCAGCTTAGGGAGGACAGGGGAAGGCTACACCTTC.

This clonotype was detected only a few times. This chain joins TRBV7-2 and TRBJ2-1; possibly TRBD2 for D (6 bases). CDR1 is SGHTA, CDR2 FQGNSA, per germline. This CDR3 comprises 14 residues. Between the trimmed V and J ends, which lost 4 bases and 4 bases, there was a span of 11 bases. The CDR3 sequence is CASSSPRGYNEQFF. CDR3 DNA: TGTGCCAGCAGCTCGCCGCGGGGATACAATGAGCAGTTCTTC.

The chain carries TRBV18 and TRBJ2-3; 9 bases fit TRBD1. This CDR3 comprises 14 residues. Per the germline V gene, CDR1 is KGHSH and CDR2 is LQKENI. V was pared by 3 bases and J by 5 bases, with 3 bases of the junction left unmatched. CDR3 in amino acids: CASSPRQGVDTQYF. The CDR3 bases are TGTGCCAGCTCACCCCGACAGGGGGTAGATACGCAGTATTTT.

DNA for the CDR3: TGCAGTGCTAGGGATCCGGGCCACGCCTCGAGAGCTTTCTTT. Its translation is CSARDPGHASRAFF. The J gene is TRBJ1-1, the V gene TRBV20-1; D gene unclear. Germline-derived CDR1 and CDR2 are DFQATT and SNEGSKA (reference sequence). V was trimmed by 3 bases and J by 10 bases, leaving 21 bases between them. The CDR3 is 14 amino acids.